This T cell receptor beta chain was obtained from a study of CD4+ T cells in melanoma. Whole-study findings and limits: A reported correlation linked neoantigen-specific CD4+ T cells to CD8+, macrophage and B cell function. In melanoma, neoantigen-specific CD4+ T cells reportedly differed in differentiation state.

On this clone itself: Its antigen remains unidentified.

The protocol was immunoSEQ multiplex PCR, while the TCRdb copy is restricted to in-frame clones and leaves out a portion. The sample yields around 50,000 clones, 89% seen once. There are 11 residues in the CDR3. Trimming stripped 5 bases from V and 6 bases from J, with 5 bases between. Germline V lookup: CDR1 LNHDA, CDR2 SQIVND (reference sequence). The sequenced sample was peripheral blood. This TCR was recovered from a human donor with melanoma. The V gene is TRBV19, the J gene TRBJ2-4, with D uncertain. The CDR3 region has the DNA TGTGCCAGTAGTTACAGAAACATTCAGTACTTC. This sequence encodes CASSYRNIQYF.